This is a list of T cell receptor beta chains from one sample in a study of CD8 T cells in ankylosing spondylitis. TCRdb fed the 5' RACE reads into MiXCR, producing one record per CDR3 protein. The sample holds about 220,000 distinct CDR3 sequences, approximately 7.4% seen once. Sequencing was carried out using blood, either unsorted or a sorted T cell fraction (not recorded which). Receptors were obtained from a male donor with ankylosing spondylitis. Both conserved end residues are part of each CDR3. The order of the fields is clone size, V gene, J gene, CDR3 length, D gene, CDR3 protein, CDR3 DNA. A D gene is named only where the DNA matches it firmly. Clone size appears in some rows only: once, few, many, or a class for an expanded clone.

abundance: many
v_gene: TRBV4-1
j_gene: TRBJ2-7
len: 14
d_gene: .
CDR3aa: CASSQEGSSYEQYF
CDR3nt: TGTGCCAGCAGCCAAGAGGGCAGCTCCTACGAGCAGTACTTC

abundance: .
v_gene: TRBV6-5
j_gene: TRBJ1-5
len: 15
d_gene: .
CDR3aa: CASSYSSGLGQPQHF
CDR3nt: TGTGCCAGCAGTTACTCATCGGGGCTTGGCCAGCCCCAGCATTTT

abundance: many
v_gene: TRBV6-1
j_gene: TRBJ1-6
len: 12
d_gene: .
CDR3aa: CASKIGASPLHF
CDR3nt: TGTGCCAGCAAAATCGGCGCTTCACCCCTCCACTTT

abundance: many
v_gene: TRBV24-1
j_gene: TRBJ2-1
len: 17
d_gene: .
CDR3aa: CATSDLPRLAGHNEQFF
CDR3nt: TGTGCCACCAGTGATTTGCCTCGCCTAGCTGGCCACAATGAGCAGTTCTTC

abundance: many
v_gene: TRBV4-3
j_gene: TRBJ1-1
len: 13
d_gene: .
CDR3aa: CASSYSYNTEAFF
CDR3nt: TGCGCCAGCAGCTATAGCTACAACACTGAAGCTTTCTTT

abundance: many
v_gene: TRBV4-3
j_gene: TRBJ2-7
len: 15
d_gene: .
CDR3aa: CASSQDPGGAYEQYF
CDR3nt: TGCGCCAGCAGCCAAGATCCGGGCGGGGCCTACGAGCAGTACTTC

abundance: many
v_gene: TRBV20-1
j_gene: TRBJ2-1
len: 16
d_gene: .
CDR3aa: CSARDWKGNRYNEQFF
CDR3nt: TGCAGTGCTAGAGATTGGAAGGGGAACCGCTACAATGAGCAGTTCTTC

abundance: many
v_gene: TRBV15
j_gene: TRBJ2-7
len: 17
d_gene: TRBD2
CDR3aa: CATSRDPTSGSFNEQYF
CDR3nt: TGTGCCACCAGCAGAGATCCGACTAGCGGGAGCTTCAACGAGCAGTACTTC

abundance: many
v_gene: TRBV12-5
j_gene: TRBJ2-3
len: 15
d_gene: .
CDR3aa: CASGLVPDMLATQYF
CDR3nt: TGTGCTAGTGGTTTGGTACCGGACATGTTGGCTACGCAGTATTTT

abundance: many
v_gene: TRBV30
j_gene: TRBJ1-2
len: 12
d_gene: .
CDR3aa: CAWSRDGYGYTF
CDR3nt: TGTGCCTGGAGTAGGGACGGCTATGGCTACACCTTC

abundance: many
v_gene: TRBV7-8
j_gene: TRBJ2-7
len: 14
d_gene: .
CDR3aa: CASSSRVAGDEQYF
CDR3nt: TGTGCCAGCAGCTCGCGTGTAGCTGGGGACGAGCAGTACTTC

abundance: many
v_gene: TRBV6-5
j_gene: TRBJ2-7
len: 14
d_gene: .
CDR3aa: CASSYYRDPYEQYF
CDR3nt: TGTGCCAGCAGTTATTACAGGGATCCCTACGAGCAGTACTTC

abundance: many
v_gene: TRBV5-6
j_gene: TRBJ1-1
len: 17
d_gene: .
CDR3aa: CASSLALYSKAKSEAFF
CDR3nt: TGTGCCAGCAGCTTGGCCTTATATTCCAAGGCCAAATCTGAAGCTTTCTTT

abundance: .
v_gene: TRBV11-2
j_gene: TRBJ2-7
len: 14
d_gene: .
CDR3aa: CASSFHTGGAEQYF
CDR3nt: TGTGCCAGCAGCTTCCATACAGGGGGGGCCGAGCAGTACTTC

abundance: many
v_gene: TRBV9
j_gene: TRBJ2-3
len: 14
d_gene: .
CDR3aa: CASSVALSTDTQYF
CDR3nt: TGTGCCAGCAGCGTAGCCCTCAGCACAGATACGCAGTATTTT

abundance: many
v_gene: TRBV24-1
j_gene: TRBJ1-1
len: 14
d_gene: .
CDR3aa: CATSDLRVSTEAFF
CDR3nt: TGTGCCACCAGTGATTTACGGGTTTCGACTGAAGCTTTCTTT

abundance: many
v_gene: TRBV29-1
j_gene: TRBJ2-7
len: 14
d_gene: TRBD1
CDR3aa: CSVETGDRTYEQYF
CDR3nt: TGCAGCGTTGAAACGGGGGACAGGACCTACGAGCAGTACTTC

abundance: many
v_gene: TRBV7-2
j_gene: TRBJ1-2
len: 12
d_gene: .
CDR3aa: CASSLGYYGYTF
CDR3nt: TGTGCCAGCAGCCTGGGATACTATGGCTACACCTTC

abundance: many
v_gene: TRBV14
j_gene: TRBJ2-7
len: 15
d_gene: .
CDR3aa: CASSQWSGGIHEQYF
CDR3nt: TGTGCCAGCAGCCAATGGTCCGGGGGAATCCACGAGCAGTACTTC